Given below is one T cell receptor (beta chain) in context. What it binds is unknown. The data were taken from a study of a mutant IDH1 vaccine in newly diagnosed glioma. Turning to the study itself: Pretreatment consisted of radiotherapy, temozolomide, or both, with most receiving both. Study-wide points: Pseudoprogression seemed unlinked to shifts in top peripheral T cell clonotypes.

Noted time point: week 11, during vaccination. The study gave 300 ug of mutant IDH1 20-mer peptide per vaccine dose, with topical imiquimod. V lost 0 bases, J lost 4 bases, and 15 bases lay in between. There are 16 residues in the CDR3. Germline CDR1 reads SGHDN; CDR2 reads FVKESK. The method was immunoSEQ multiplex PCR; TCRdb's version includes in-frame clones alone and lacks a portion of them. Altogether 50,000 to 65,000 clones are present, approximately 84% being singletons, with the ten largest covering 8.5% to 9.5%. The starting material was PBMCs, obtained from a glioma patient whose treatment included an IDH1 peptide vaccine. The sequence was collected from a woman in her forties or fifties with glioma. This chain links TRBV14 with TRBJ1-1, with D perhaps matching TRBD1 (5 bases). CDR3 sequence (DNA): TGTGCCAGCAGCCAAGATCACCTGATTAGGGGCACTGAAGCTTTCTTT. This codes for CASSQDHLIRGTEAFF.